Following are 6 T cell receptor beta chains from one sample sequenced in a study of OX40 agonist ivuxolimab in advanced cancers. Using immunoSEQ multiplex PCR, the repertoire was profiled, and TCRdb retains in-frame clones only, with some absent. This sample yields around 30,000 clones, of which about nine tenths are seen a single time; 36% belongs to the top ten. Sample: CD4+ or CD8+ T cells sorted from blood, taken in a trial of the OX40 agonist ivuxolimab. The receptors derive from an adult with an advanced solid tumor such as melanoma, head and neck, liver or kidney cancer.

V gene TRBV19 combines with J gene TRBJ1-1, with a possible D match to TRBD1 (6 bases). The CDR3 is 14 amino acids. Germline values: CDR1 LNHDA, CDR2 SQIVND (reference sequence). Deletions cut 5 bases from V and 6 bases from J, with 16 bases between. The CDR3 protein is CASSPQGVDAEAFF. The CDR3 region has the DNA TGTGCCAGTAGTCCACAGGGAGTCGACGCTGAAGCTTTCTTT.

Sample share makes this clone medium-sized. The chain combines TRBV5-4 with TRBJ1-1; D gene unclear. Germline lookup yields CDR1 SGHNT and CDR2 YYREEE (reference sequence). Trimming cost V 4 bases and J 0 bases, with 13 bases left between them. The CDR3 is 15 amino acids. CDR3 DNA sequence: TGTGCCAGCAGCCCGGAGTATGGACTGAACACTGAAGCTTTCTTT. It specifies CASSPEYGLNTEAFF.

The CDR3 here is CASSLVFTGGSSYEQYF. CDR3 bases: TGTGCCAGCAGTTTAGTATTTACAGGGGGGAGCTCCTACGAGCAGTACTTC. The chain is built from TRBV27 and TRBJ2-7, with 8 nucleotides matching TRBD1. The V segment lost 2 bases and the J segment 0 bases; nucleotides outside the gene matches: 9. The CDR3 is made up of 17 amino acids. Germline loops: CDR1 MNHEY, CDR2 SMNVEV (reference sequence).

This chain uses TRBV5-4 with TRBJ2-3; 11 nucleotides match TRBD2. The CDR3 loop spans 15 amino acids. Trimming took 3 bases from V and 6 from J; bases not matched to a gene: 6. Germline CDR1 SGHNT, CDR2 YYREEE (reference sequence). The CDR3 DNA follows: TGTGCCAGCAGCTGGGTTAGCGGGAGGGCCGATACGCAGTATTTT. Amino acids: CASSWVSGRADTQYF.

This chain's CDR3 is CASSLAQGSNTEAFF. CDR3 DNA: TGTGCCAGCAGCTTAGCGCAGGGATCGAACACTGAAGCTTTCTTT. J is TRBJ1-1 and V is TRBV7-9, with TRBD1 as a possible D gene (5 bases). Trimming stripped 0 bases from V and 1 base from J, with 9 bases between. This CDR3 has 15 amino acids. In germline, CDR1 is SEHNR, CDR2 FQNEAQ (reference sequence).

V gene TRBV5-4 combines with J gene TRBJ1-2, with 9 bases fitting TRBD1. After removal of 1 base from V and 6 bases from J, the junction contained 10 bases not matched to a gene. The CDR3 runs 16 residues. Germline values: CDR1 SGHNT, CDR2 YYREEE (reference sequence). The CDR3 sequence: CASSLWGTGNLDGYTF. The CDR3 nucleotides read TGTGCCAGCAGCTTGTGGGGGACAGGGAATTTGGATGGCTACACCTTC.